The source of this T cell receptor beta chain is a study of T cells expressing NK-cell markers (dated by TCRdb to about 2020). In the study overall: TCR beta-chain repertoires were profiled in sorted CD3+CD56+NKG2C+, CD3+CD56+NKG2C- and CD3+CD56-NKG2C+ T-cell subsets from about 8 donors. Among the eight sequenced donors, seven were HCMV-seropositive and one was HCMV-seronegative. The study sequenced eight donors, all healthy volunteers chosen at random: three men and five women. The libraries were sequenced on Illumina HiSeq 2000/2500, MiSeq or NextSeq, producing 2 x 150 bp reads. The investigation overall reported the following: In a handful of donors, the dominant CD3+CD56+NKG2C+ clonotypes were found to rank among the top 10 CD8+ clonotypes and to make up roughly 1.0-7.0% of CD8+ T cells. Those dominant clonotypes were again the most abundant among CD3+CD56-NKG2C+ cells in several donors, at about 25-60.1%. It remained unclear whether the expanded NKG2C-expressing T cell clones were specific for HCMV antigens.

From its cysteine to its phenylalanine, the CDR3 spans 17 amino acids. Only the protein sequence is given. The germline V gene provides CDR1 MNHEY and CDR2 SVGAGI. HCMV serostatus was determined by detecting HCMV-specific IgG in serum with a commercial ELISA kit. Ficoll density gradient centrifugation was used to isolate peripheral blood mononuclear cells from blood. The sample was run on an Illumina HiSeq 2000. The TCR beta cDNA libraries were made using 5'RACE template switching, a step that added both a universal primer site and unique molecular identifiers. Priming for cDNA synthesis came from the TCR beta constant segment, and two successive PCR amplification steps followed. The study's own analysis went as follows. MIGEC was used to demultiplex reads and group reads by UMI, and MiTCR was used to assemble and quantify clonotypes. Only TCR cDNA sequences supported by at least two reads were kept to exclude erroneous sequences. The tcR package was used for downstream repertoire analysis, with clonotypes matched between fractions based on CDR3 nucleotide sequence plus V segment. VDJmatch was used to annotate antigen specificity against VDJdb, with one amino acid substitution in CDR3 allowed. Following TCRdb reprocessing, every CDR3 protein sequence forms one entry, and DNA is not provided. The V and J calls were not made by the authors but by TCRdb's processing. The sample table holds about 540,000 distinct CDR3 sequences. Approximately 3.6% of the sample belongs to the ten largest clones.

As for this clonotype: Its antigen is currently not known.

The sequence links TRBV6-5 to TRBJ2-5; TCRdb gives TRBD1 as the D gene, but with no DNA this cannot be confirmed. This TCR came from a man between 18 and 35 years old in good health. Donor details come from another sample of the same person, matched by shared clones. Sample: blood T cells: a sorted CD56 or NKG2C T cell subset, CD4+ or CD8+ T cells, or bulk PBMC T cells (not recorded which). The CDR3 in this case is CASRPIRDSLTQETQYF.